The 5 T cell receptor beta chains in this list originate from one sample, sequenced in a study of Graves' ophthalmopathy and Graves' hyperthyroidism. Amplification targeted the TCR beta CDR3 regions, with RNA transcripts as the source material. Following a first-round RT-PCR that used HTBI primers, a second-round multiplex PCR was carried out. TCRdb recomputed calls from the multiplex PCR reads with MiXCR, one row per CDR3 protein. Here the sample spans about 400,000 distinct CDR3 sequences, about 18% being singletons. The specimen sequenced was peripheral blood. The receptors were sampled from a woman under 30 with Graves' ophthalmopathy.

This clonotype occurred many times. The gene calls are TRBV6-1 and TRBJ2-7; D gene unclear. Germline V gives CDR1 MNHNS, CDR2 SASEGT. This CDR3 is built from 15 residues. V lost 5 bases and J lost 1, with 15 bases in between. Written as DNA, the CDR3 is TGTGCCAGCAGTAAGAACAGCTATCGATCCTACGAGCAGTACTTC. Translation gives CASSKNSYRSYEQYF.

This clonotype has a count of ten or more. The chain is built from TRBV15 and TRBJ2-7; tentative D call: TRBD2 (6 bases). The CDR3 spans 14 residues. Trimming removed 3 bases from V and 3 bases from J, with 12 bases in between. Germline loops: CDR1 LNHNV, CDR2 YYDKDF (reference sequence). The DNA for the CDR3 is TGTGCCACCAGCAGTATCGCCGGGGGCTACGAGCAGTACTTC. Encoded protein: CATSSIAGGYEQYF.

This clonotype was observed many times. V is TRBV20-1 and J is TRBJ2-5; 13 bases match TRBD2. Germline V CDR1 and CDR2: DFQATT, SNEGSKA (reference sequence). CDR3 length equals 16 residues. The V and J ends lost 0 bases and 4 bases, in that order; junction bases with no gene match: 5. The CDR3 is CSARERLAGGSETQYF. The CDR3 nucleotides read TGCAGTGCTAGAGAGCGACTAGCGGGGGGATCAGAGACCCAGTACTTC.

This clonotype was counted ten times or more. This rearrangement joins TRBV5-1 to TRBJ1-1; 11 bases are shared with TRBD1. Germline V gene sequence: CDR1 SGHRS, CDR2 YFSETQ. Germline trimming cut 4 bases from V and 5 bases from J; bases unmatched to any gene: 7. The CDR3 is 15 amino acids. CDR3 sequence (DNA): TGCGCCAGCAGCGATGGGACAGGGGGGAGAACTGAAGCTTTCTTT. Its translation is CASSDGTGGRTEAFF.

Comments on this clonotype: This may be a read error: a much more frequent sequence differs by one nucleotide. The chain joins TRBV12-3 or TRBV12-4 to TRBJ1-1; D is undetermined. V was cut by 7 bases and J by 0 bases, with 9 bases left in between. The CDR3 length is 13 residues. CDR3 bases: TGTGCCAGCATGGGATTCATGAACACTGAAGCTTTCTTT. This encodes CASMGFMNTEAFF.